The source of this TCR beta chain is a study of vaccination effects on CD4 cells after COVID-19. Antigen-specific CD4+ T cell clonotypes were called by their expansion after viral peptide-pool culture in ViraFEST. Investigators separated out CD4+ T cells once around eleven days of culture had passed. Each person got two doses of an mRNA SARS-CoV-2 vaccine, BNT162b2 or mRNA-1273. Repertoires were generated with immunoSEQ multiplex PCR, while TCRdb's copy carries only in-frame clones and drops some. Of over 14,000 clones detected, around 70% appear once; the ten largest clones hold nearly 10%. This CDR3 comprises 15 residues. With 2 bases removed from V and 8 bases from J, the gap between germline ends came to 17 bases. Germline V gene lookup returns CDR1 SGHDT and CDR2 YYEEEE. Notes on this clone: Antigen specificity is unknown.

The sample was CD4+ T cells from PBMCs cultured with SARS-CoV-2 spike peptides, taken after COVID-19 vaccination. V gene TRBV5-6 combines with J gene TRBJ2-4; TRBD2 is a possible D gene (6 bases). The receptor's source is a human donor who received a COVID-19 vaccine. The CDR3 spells CASSFVGESGDIQYF. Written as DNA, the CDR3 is TGTGCCAGCAGCTTTGTGGGCGAGTCGGGGGACATTCAGTACTTC.